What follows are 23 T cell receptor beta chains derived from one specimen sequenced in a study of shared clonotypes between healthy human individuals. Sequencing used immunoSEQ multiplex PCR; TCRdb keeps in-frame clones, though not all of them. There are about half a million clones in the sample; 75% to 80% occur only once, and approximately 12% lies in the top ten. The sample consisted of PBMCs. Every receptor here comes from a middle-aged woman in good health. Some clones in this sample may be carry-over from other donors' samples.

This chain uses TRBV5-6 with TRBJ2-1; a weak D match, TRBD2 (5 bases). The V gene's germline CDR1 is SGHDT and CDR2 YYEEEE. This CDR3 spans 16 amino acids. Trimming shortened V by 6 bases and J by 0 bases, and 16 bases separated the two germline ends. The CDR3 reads CASNPGGLNSYNEQFF. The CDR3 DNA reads TGTGCCAGCAACCCGGGCGGACTGAACTCCTACAATGAGCAGTTCTTC.

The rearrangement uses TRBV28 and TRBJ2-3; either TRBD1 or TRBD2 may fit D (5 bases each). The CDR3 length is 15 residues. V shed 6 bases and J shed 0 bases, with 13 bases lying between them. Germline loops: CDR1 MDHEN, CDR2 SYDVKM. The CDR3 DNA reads TGTGCCAGCAGCGTTCTGGGGGATAGCACAGATACGCAGTATTTT. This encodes CASSVLGDSTDTQYF.

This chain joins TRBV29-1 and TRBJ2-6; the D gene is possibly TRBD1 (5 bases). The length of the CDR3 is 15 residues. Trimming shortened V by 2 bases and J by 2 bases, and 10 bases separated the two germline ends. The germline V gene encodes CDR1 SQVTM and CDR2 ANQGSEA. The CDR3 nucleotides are TGCAGCGTTGAAATCAGGGAAACTGGGGCCAACGTCCTGACTTTC. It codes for CSVEIRETGANVLTF.

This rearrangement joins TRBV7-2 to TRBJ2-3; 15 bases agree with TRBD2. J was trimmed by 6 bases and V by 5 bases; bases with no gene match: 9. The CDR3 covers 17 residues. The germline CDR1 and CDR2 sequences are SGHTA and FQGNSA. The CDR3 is CASSPRTSGRAGDTQYF. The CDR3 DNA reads TGTGCCAGCAGCCCCCGGACTAGCGGGAGGGCGGGGGATACGCAGTATTTT.

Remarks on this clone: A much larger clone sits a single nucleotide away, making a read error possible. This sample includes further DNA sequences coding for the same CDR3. The CDR3 nucleotides read TGTGCCAGCCGATCCGGGACTAGCGGGAGGGTCAATGAGCAGTTCTTC. Its translation: CASRSGTSGRVNEQFF. The genes are TRBV27 and TRBJ2-1; 16 bases align to TRBD2. V shed 8 bases, J shed 6 bases, and the junction held 7 bases outside the gene matches. Germline CDR1 is MNHEY and CDR2 is SMNVEV (reference sequence). The CDR3 runs 16 residues.

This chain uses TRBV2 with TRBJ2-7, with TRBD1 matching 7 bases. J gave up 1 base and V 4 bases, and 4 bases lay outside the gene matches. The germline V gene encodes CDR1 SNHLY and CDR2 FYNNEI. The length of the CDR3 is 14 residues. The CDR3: CASSVDRVSYEQYF. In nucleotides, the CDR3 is TGTGCCAGCAGTGTAGACAGGGTGTCCTACGAGCAGTACTTC. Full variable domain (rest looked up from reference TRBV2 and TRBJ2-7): EPEVTQTPSHQVTQMGQEVILRCVPISNHLYFYWYRQILGQKVEFLVSFYNNEISEKSEIFDDQFSVERPDGSNFTLKIRSTKLEDSAMYFCASSVDRVSYEQYFGPGTRLTVT.

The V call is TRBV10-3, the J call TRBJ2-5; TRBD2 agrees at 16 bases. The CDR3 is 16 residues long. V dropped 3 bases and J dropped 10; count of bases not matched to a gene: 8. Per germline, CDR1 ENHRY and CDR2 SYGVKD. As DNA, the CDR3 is TGTGCCATCAGTGACCCGGGACTAGCGGGAGGGCTTGGCCAGTACTTC. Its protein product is CAISDPGLAGGLGQYF.

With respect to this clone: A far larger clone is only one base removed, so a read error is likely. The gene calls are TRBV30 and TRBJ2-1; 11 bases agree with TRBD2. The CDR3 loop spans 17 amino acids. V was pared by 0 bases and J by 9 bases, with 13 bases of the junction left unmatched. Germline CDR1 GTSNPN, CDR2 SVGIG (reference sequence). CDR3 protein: CAWSVSPGGLADSEQFF. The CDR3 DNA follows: TGTGCCTGGAGTGTTTCCCCGGGGGGACTAGCGGACAGTGAGCAGTTCTTC.

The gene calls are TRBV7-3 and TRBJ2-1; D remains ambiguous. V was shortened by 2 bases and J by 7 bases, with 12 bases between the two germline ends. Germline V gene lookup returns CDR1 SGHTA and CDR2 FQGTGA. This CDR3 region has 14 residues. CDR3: CASSLGPPPNEQFF. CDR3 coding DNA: TGTGCCAGCAGCTTAGGCCCACCGCCGAATGAGCAGTTCTTC.

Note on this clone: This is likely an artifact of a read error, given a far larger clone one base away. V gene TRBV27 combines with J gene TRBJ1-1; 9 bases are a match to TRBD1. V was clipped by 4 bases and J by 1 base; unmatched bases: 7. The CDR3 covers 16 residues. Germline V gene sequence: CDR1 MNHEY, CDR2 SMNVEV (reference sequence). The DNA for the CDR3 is TGTGCCAGCAGTTCCCCCTACAGGGGGCGGAACACTGAAGCTTTCTTT. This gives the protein CASSSPYRGRNTEAFF.

Here the CDR3 reads CASSSTRWAGEGYTF. Written as DNA, the CDR3 is TGTGCCAGCAGTTCCACGAGGTGGGCAGGGGAGGGCTACACCTTC. The chain recombines TRBV27 with TRBJ1-2; maybe TRBD1 (6 bases). CDR3 length equals 15 residues. In germline, CDR1 is MNHEY, CDR2 SMNVEV (reference sequence). V gave up 4 bases and J gave up 8 bases, with 20 bases separating them.

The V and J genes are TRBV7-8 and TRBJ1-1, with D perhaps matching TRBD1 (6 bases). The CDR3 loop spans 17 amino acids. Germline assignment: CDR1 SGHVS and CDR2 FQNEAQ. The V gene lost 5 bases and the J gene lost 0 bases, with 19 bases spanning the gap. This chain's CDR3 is CASSVQGTTPMNTEAFF. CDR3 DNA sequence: TGTGCCAGCAGCGTACAGGGAACGACGCCGATGAACACTGAAGCTTTCTTT.

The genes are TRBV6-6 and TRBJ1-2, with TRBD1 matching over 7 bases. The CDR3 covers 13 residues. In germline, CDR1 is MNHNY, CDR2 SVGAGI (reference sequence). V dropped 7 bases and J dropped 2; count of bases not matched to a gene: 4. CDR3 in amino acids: CASTVDRNYGYTF. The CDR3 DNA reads TGTGCCAGCACCGTGGACAGGAACTATGGCTACACCTTC.

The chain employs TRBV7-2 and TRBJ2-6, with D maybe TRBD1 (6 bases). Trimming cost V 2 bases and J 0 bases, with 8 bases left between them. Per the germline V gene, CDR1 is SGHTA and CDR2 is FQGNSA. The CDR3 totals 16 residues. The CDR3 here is CASSLRGFSGANVLTF. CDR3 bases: TGTGCCAGCAGCTTAAGGGGGTTCTCTGGGGCCAACGTCCTGACTTTC. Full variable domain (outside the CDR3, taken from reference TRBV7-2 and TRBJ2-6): GAGVSQSPSNKVTEKGKDVELRCDPISGHTALYWYRQSLGQGLEFLIYFQGNSAPDKSGLPSDRFSAERTGGSVSTLTIQRTQQEDSAVYLCASSLRGFSGANVLTFGAGSRLTVL.

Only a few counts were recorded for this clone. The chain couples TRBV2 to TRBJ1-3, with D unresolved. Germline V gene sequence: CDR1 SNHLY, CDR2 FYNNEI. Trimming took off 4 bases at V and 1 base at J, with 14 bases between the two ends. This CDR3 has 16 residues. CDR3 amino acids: CASSGGRRLSGNTIYF. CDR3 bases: TGTGCCAGCAGTGGTGGCAGGCGCCTATCTGGAAACACCATATATTTT.

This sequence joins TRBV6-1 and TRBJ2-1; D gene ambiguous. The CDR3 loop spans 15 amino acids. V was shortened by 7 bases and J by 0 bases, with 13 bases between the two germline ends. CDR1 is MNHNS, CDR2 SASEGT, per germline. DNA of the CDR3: TGTGCCAGCATCTACATAGTGACCTCCTACAATGAGCAGTTCTTC. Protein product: CASIYIVTSYNEQFF.

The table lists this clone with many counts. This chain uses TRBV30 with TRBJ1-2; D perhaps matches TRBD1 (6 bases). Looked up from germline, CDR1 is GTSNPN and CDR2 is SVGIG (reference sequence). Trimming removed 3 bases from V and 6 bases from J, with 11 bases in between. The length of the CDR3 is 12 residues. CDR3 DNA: TGTGCCTGGAGGGGGGCAGGGGATGGCTACACCTTC. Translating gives CAWRGAGDGYTF.

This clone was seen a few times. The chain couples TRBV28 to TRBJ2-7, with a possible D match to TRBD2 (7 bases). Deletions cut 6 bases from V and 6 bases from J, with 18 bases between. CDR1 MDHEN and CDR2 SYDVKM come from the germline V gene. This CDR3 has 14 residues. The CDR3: CASREGGINSEQYF. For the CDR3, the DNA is TGTGCCAGCAGAGAGGGGGGGATAAACTCCGAGCAGTACTTC.

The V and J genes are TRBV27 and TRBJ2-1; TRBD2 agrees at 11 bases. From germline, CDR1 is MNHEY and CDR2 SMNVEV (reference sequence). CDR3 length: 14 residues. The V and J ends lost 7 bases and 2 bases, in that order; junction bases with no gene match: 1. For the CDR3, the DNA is TGTGCCAGCATAGCGGGAGGGCCCTACAATGAGCAGTTCTTC. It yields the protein CASIAGGPYNEQFF.

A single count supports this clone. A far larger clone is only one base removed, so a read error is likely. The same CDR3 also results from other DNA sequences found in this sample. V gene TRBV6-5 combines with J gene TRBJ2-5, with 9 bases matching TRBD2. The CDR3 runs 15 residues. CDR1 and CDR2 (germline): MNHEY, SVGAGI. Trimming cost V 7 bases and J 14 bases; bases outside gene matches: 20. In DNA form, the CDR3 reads TGTGCCAGCAATCCAGCGGGAGGACTGACATACGAGCAATACTTC. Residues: CASNPAGGLTYEQYF.

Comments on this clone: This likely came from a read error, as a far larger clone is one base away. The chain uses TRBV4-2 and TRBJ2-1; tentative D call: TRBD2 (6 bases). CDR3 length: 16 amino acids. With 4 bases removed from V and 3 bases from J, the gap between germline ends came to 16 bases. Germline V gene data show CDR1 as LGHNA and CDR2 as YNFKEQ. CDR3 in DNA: TGTGCCAGCAGCCTCTCGACTAACGGGAGCTACAATGAGCAGTTCTTC. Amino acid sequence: CASSLSTNGSYNEQFF.

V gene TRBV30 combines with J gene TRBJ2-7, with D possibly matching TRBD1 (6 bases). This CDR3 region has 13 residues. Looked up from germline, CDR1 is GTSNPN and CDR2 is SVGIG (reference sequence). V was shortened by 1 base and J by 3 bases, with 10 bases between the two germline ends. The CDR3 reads CAWSDRDNYEQYF. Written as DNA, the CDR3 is TGTGCCTGGAGTGACAGGGATAACTACGAGCAGTACTTC. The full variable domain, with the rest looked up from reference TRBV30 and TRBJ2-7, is SQTIHQWPATLVQPVGSPLSLECTVEGTSNPNLYWYRQAAGRGLQLLFYSVGIGQISSEVPQNLSASRPQDRQFILSSKKLLLSDSGFYLCAWSDRDNYEQYFGPGTRLTVT.

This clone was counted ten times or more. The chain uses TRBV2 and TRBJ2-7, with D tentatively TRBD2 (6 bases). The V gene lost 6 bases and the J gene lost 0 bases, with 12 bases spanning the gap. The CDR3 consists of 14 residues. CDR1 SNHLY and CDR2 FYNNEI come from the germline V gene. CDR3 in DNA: TGTGCCAGCAGGGGGGACTTAAACTCCTACGAGCAGTACTTC. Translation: CASRGDLNSYEQYF.